The source of this T cell receptor beta chain is a study of regulatory T cells in long-lasting Graves disease. Study-level results: Persistent disease samples used TRBV28, TRBJ1-2 and TRBJ2-5 preferentially. New patients shared roughly 1,000 public clonotypes, fewer than the approximately 3,000 shared by persistent patients. Accuracy might have suffered from few samples.

This clonotype was picked up one time. No antigen is known for it. The time point: persistent/refractory GD, antithyroid drugs over 5 years with positive TRAb. The TCR library was made from RNA that had been extracted from PBMCs in TRIzol. The authors drew patients from an endocrinology department in Xi'an, China. Germline CDR1 reads SQVTM; CDR2 reads ANQGSEA. The V segment lost 3 bases and the J segment 6 bases; nucleotides outside the gene matches: 7. This CDR3 comprises 14 residues. Researchers made TCR beta libraries by using iRepertoire HTBI primers and running Arm-PCR on CDR3 regions. TCRdb reprocessed the multiplex PCR reads via MiXCR and lists one record per CDR3 protein. The top ten clones hold roughly 50% of a sample with about 310,000 distinct CDR3 sequences, roughly a fifth of them seen once.

This sequence was found in a female donor with Graves disease. Source: peripheral blood mononuclear cells (PBMCs), taken when the disease was refractory, from a patient treated with antithyroid drugs. The chain employs TRBV29-1 and TRBJ2-3, with 9 nucleotides matching TRBD1. The CDR3 is CSVDPDRGGDTQYF. CDR3 nucleotides: TGCAGCGTTGATCCGGACAGGGGAGGGGATACGCAGTATTTT.